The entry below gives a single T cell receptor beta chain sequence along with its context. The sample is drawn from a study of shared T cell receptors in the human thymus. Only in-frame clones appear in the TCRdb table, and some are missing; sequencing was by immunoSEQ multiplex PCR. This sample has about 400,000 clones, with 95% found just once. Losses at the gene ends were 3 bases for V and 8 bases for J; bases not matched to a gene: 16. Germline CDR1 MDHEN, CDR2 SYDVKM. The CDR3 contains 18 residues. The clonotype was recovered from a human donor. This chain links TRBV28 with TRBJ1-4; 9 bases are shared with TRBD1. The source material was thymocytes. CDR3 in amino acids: CASSFRGTGTFVGEKLFF. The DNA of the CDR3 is TGTGCCAGCAGTTTTAGGGGGACAGGGACCTTCGTAGGGGAAAAACTGTTTTTT. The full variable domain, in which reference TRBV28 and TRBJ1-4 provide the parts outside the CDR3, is DVKVTQSSRYLVKRTGEKVFLECVQDMDHENMFWYRQDPGLGLRLIYFSYDVKMKEKGDIPEGYSVSREKKERFSLILESASTNQTSMYLCASSFRGTGTFVGEKLFFGSGTQLSVL.